Listed here are 32 T cell receptor beta chains from one sample, sequenced in a study of CD8 T cells in ankylosing spondylitis. Findings of the study overall: Ankylosing spondylitis blood appeared to carry a characteristic TCR beta motif of several highly homologous variants.

For these TCRs, the target antigens are not known. Each CDR3 protein is one row after TCRdb ran MiXCR on the 5' RACE reads. This table holds roughly 450,000 distinct CDR3 sequences, roughly a quarter found once. The sample comprised blood, either unsorted or a sorted T cell fraction (not recorded which). The receptors come from a male donor with ankylosing spondylitis.

The chain is built from TRBV5-1 and TRBJ1-2, with TRBD1 identical over 10 bases. The germline V gene encodes CDR1 SGHRS and CDR2 YFSETQ. The CDR3 runs 16 residues. V lost 0 bases and J lost 7; bases outside the gene matches: 9. In nucleotides, the CDR3 is TGCGCCAGCAGCTTGGGACAGGGGGCCACCCAGCGTGGCTACACCTTC. Translating gives CASSLGQGATQRGYTF. The full variable domain, in which reference TRBV5-1 and TRBJ1-2 provide the parts outside the CDR3, is KAGVTQTPRYLIKTRGQQVTLSCSPISGHRSVSWYQQTPGQGLQFLFEYFSETQRNKGNFPGRFSGRQFSNSRSEMNVSTLELGDSALYLCASSLGQGATQRGYTFGSGTRLTVV.

This clonotype was picked up one time. CDR3 DNA: TGTGCCAGCAGCCAAGAAGTGGGAGAGAATGAAAAACTGTTTTTT. Translation gives CASSQEVGENEKLFF. The chain recombines TRBV3-1 with TRBJ1-4, with no clear D. Between the trimmed V and J ends, which lost 0 bases and 5 bases, there was a span of 10 bases. CDR1 and CDR2 (germline): LGHDT, YNNKEL (reference sequence). The CDR3 is made up of 15 amino acids.

The chain is built from TRBV2 and TRBJ1-2; tentative D call: TRBD1 (5 bases). This CDR3 has 16 amino acids. From germline, CDR1 is SNHLY and CDR2 FYNNEI. Trimming removed 5 bases at V and 0 bases at J, with 16 bases between. This CDR3 is CASSRIFGASNYGYTF. The CDR3 bases are TGTGCCAGCAGTCGGATCTTTGGGGCCTCTAACTATGGCTACACCTTC.

This clonotype was detected a few times. This chain links TRBV7-8 with TRBJ1-2; possibly TRBD1 for D (5 bases). The CDR3 is made up of 13 amino acids. V was clipped by 7 bases and J by 2 bases, with 11 bases between them. CDR1 is SGHVS, CDR2 FQNEAQ, per germline. This CDR3 reads CASTNRGNYGYTF. CDR3 sequence (DNA): TGTGCCAGCACTAATAGGGGAAACTATGGCTACACCTTC.

This chain connects TRBV7-2 to TRBJ2-3; no clear D gene. The CDR3 is 15 residues long. V lost 1 base to trimming and J lost 6 bases, with 14 bases between them. Germline CDR1 reads SGHTA; CDR2 reads FQGNSA. This CDR3 reads CASSLGLRTADTQYF. CDR3 DNA sequence: TGTGCCAGCAGCTTAGGGCTTCGAACAGCGGATACGCAGTATTTT.

This clonotype was counted between two and nine times. The chain recombines TRBV5-1 with TRBJ2-4; a weak D match, TRBD1 (7 bases). Trimming removed 0 bases at V and 1 base at J, with 14 bases between. Germline CDR1 is SGHRS and CDR2 is YFSETQ. CDR3 length: 17 amino acids. In nucleotides, the CDR3 is TGCGCCAGCAGCTTGGCAGAGGCAGGGGGGGCCAAAAACATTCAGTACTTC. Translation: CASSLAEAGGAKNIQYF. Full variable domain (remainder filled in from reference TRBV5-1 and TRBJ2-4): KAGVTQTPRYLIKTRGQQVTLSCSPISGHRSVSWYQQTPGQGLQFLFEYFSETQRNKGNFPGRFSGRQFSNSRSEMNVSTLELGDSALYLCASSLAEAGGAKNIQYFGAGTRLSVL.

In its sample, this clonotype was seen a few times. V gene TRBV7-2 combines with J gene TRBJ2-3; D is ambiguous. V shed 5 bases and J shed 0 bases, with 12 bases lying between them. CDR3 length: 15 amino acids. Germline CDR1 SGHTA, CDR2 FQGNSA. The CDR3 nucleotides are TGTGCCAGCAGCCCCGAACGGTATAGCACAGATACGCAGTATTTT. Residues: CASSPERYSTDTQYF.

The chain recombines TRBV15 with TRBJ1-1; no firm D call. Trimming stripped 1 base from V and 0 bases from J, with 9 bases between. CDR3 length: 15 amino acids. From germline, CDR1 is LNHNV and CDR2 YYDKDF (reference sequence). The CDR3 bases are TGTGCCACCAGCAGAGGGACCGTTCTGAACACTGAAGCTTTCTTT. This encodes CATSRGTVLNTEAFF.

A few counts support this clonotype. This rearrangement joins TRBV7-2 to TRBJ1-5; 7 positions agree with TRBD1. This CDR3 has 16 residues. Germline CDR1 SGHTA, CDR2 FQGNSA. Trimming removed 1 base from V and 2 bases from J; junction bases left unmatched: 5. The CDR3 region has the DNA TGTGCCAGCAGCTTAGTGACAGGGTCTGGCAATCAGCCCCAGCATTTT. This codes for CASSLVTGSGNQPQHF.

CDR3 nucleotide sequence: TGTGCCAGCAGTACTACGGGACTAGCGGGAGCGGGGTACGAGCAGTACTTC. Its protein product is CASSTTGLAGAGYEQYF. This sequence joins TRBV27 and TRBJ2-7; the match to TRBD2 covers 14 bases. The CDR3 has 17 residues. J gave up 4 bases and V 5 bases, and 10 bases lay outside the gene matches. The germline gives CDR1 MNHEY, CDR2 SMNVEV (reference sequence).

The V gene is TRBV28, the J gene TRBJ2-1, with 7 bases fitting TRBD2. Germline loops: CDR1 MDHEN, CDR2 SYDVKM. The CDR3 totals 15 residues. Trimming at V came to 4 bases and at J to 2 bases, leaving 5 bases not matched to a gene. The CDR3 protein is CASSYSGLTYNEQFF. The CDR3, as DNA: TGTGCCAGCAGTTATAGCGGGCTGACCTACAATGAGCAGTTCTTC.

This clonotype was detected a few times. The gene calls are TRBV5-1 and TRBJ1-5; TRBD1 might be the D (6 bases). Germline CDR1 reads SGHRS; CDR2 reads YFSETQ. The CDR3 length is 15 residues. Between the trimmed V and J ends, which lost 0 bases and 6 bases, there was a span of 13 bases. CDR3 loop: CASSLDGGESQPQHF. In DNA form, the CDR3 reads TGCGCCAGCAGCTTGGATGGGGGCGAGAGTCAGCCCCAGCATTTT.

This clonotype was observed a few times. J is TRBJ2-1 and V is TRBV12-3 or TRBV12-4, with unresolved D. The CDR3 is 15 residues long. V lost 5 bases and J 9 bases, leaving 20 bases between the germline ends. The CDR3 DNA reads as TGTGCCAGCAGTCTCTTATTGGTAGAGGCGCGTGAGCAGTTCTTC. Translating gives CASSLLLVEAREQFF.

The V and J genes are TRBV28 and TRBJ2-3; D unclear. The germline V gene encodes CDR1 MDHEN and CDR2 SYDVKM. Trimming took off 8 bases at V and 5 bases at J, with 14 bases between the two ends. The CDR3 contains 13 residues. The CDR3 is CASYISVGDTQYF. CDR3 in DNA: TGTGCCAGCTATATTTCCGTCGGAGATACGCAGTATTTT.

The V gene is TRBV2, the J gene TRBJ2-7; a possible D gene is TRBD1 (5 bases). CDR1 is SNHLY, CDR2 FYNNEI, per germline. The ends were cut back, 4 bases at V and 6 bases at J, with 16 bases in the middle. The CDR3 runs 14 residues. The CDR3 DNA follows: TGTGCCAGCAGTGCCCGTGGCAGGGAATCCGAGCAGTACTTC. This encodes CASSARGRESEQYF.

The rearrangement links TRBV9 to TRBJ1-2; a possible D gene is TRBD1 (6 bases). V shed 4 bases and J shed 7 bases, with 11 bases lying between them. The V gene's germline CDR1 is SGDLS and CDR2 YYNGEE. The CDR3 is made up of 12 amino acids. This CDR3 is CASSIRGSGYTF. The CDR3 bases are TGTGCCAGCAGCATCAGGGGTTCTGGCTACACCTTC. The full variable domain, with the rest looked up from reference TRBV9 and TRBJ1-2, is DSGVTQTPKHLITATGQRVTLRCSPRSGDLSVYWYQQSLDQGLQFLIQYYNGEERAKGNILERFSAQQFPDLHSELNLSSLELGDSALYFCASSIRGSGYTFGSGTRLTVV.

This clonotype is a singleton in its sample. V is TRBV15 and J is TRBJ2-7; no reliable D call. V lost 0 bases and J lost 3, with 6 bases in between. CDR3 length: 13 amino acids. The germline V gene encodes CDR1 LNHNV and CDR2 YYDKDF (reference sequence). CDR3 in amino acids: CATSRDSGYEQYF. CDR3 coding DNA: TGTGCCACCAGCAGAGATTCGGGCTACGAGCAGTACTTC.

The CDR3 sequence is CASSVDSGRHYTLHF. The CDR3 region has the DNA TGTGCCAGCAGCGTAGATTCAGGGAGGCATTATACCCTCCACTTT. The chain carries TRBV9 and TRBJ1-6; TRBD1 might be the D (5 bases). The CDR3 has 15 amino acids. Germline CDR1 and CDR2: SGDLS and YYNGEE. With 0 bases removed from V and 14 bases from J, the gap between germline ends came to 18 bases.

This rearrangement joins TRBV7-7 to TRBJ2-3; the match to TRBD2 covers 7 bases. The CDR3 contains 15 residues. CDR1 and CDR2 from the germline V gene are SSHAT and FNYEAQ (reference sequence). V trimming: 3 bases; J trimming: 4 bases; junction bases outside the gene matches: 7. The CDR3 here is CASSLGGSRADTQYF. Here the CDR3 DNA reads TGTGCCAGCAGCTTGGGCGGGAGTAGGGCAGATACGCAGTATTTT.

This clonotype has more than one count but fewer than ten. This sequence joins TRBV10-3 and TRBJ1-6; the D gene is possibly TRBD1 (6 bases). Trimming cost V 0 bases and J 9 bases, with 12 bases left between them. Germline CDR1 and CDR2: ENHRY and SYGVKD. The CDR3 runs to 15 residues. CDR3 region: CAISESRDIGSPLHF. CDR3 bases: TGTGCCATCAGTGAGTCGCGGGACATAGGTTCACCCCTCCACTTT.

This clonotype was detected only a few times. This chain connects TRBV5-1 to TRBJ1-2; the match to TRBD1 covers 7 bases. CDR3 length equals 13 residues. J was trimmed by 7 bases and V by 4 bases; bases with no gene match: 7. Per germline, CDR1 SGHRS and CDR2 YFSETQ. The CDR3 is CASSLEGAPGYTF. In DNA, the CDR3 is TGCGCCAGCAGCCTGGAGGGGGCTCCTGGCTACACCTTC.

The genes are TRBV20-1 and TRBJ2-7; tentatively, D is TRBD2 (5 bases). CDR3 length: 14 amino acids. Per germline, CDR1 DFQATT and CDR2 SNEGSKA (reference sequence). Trimming took off 6 bases at V and 1 base at J, with 16 bases between the two ends. CDR3 bases: TGCAGTGCCCAAGAGAGGGTGATATCCTACGAGCAGTACTTC. This gives the protein CSAQERVISYEQYF.

The V and J genes are TRBV24-1 and TRBJ2-5, with D perhaps TRBD1 (6 bases). V was shortened by 7 bases and J by 5 bases, with 16 bases between the two germline ends. Germline V gene lookup returns CDR1 KGHDR and CDR2 SFDVKD. The CDR3 has 14 residues. The CDR3 DNA follows: TGTGCCACCAGCCGGGACATCCCAGGGGAGACCCAGTACTTC. It yields the protein CATSRDIPGETQYF.

This clonotype was counted a few times. This chain links TRBV25-1 with TRBJ1-4; 8 bases are shared with TRBD1. The CDR3 runs 18 residues. The germline V gene encodes CDR1 MGHDK and CDR2 SYGVNS. Losses at the gene ends were 4 bases for V and 2 bases for J; bases not matched to a gene: 12. CDR3 residues: CASSADSGGWWTNEKLFF. The CDR3 coding sequence is TGTGCCAGCAGTGCCGACTCAGGGGGCTGGTGGACTAATGAAAAACTGTTTTTT.

The gene calls are TRBV13 and TRBJ2-1; 7 bases agree with TRBD2. The CDR3 contains 14 residues. With 7 bases clipped from V and 6 bases from J, the junction kept 9 bases outside the gene matches. Germline loops: CDR1 PRHDT, CDR2 FYEKMQ (reference sequence). The CDR3 reads CASNKREEGNEQFF. The DNA for the CDR3 is TGTGCCAGCAATAAACGGGAGGAAGGCAATGAGCAGTTCTTC.

This clonotype was seen a handful of times. The V call is TRBV5-1, the J call TRBJ2-2; D unclear. CDR1 is SGHRS and CDR2 is YFSETQ in the germline V gene. The CDR3 runs 14 residues. V was shortened by 1 base and J by 7 bases, with 11 bases between the two germline ends. The CDR3 loop is CASSLRLAVGELFF. CDR3 coding DNA: TGCGCCAGCAGCTTGCGTCTGGCTGTCGGGGAGCTGTTTTTT.

The chain recombines TRBV12-3 or TRBV12-4 with TRBJ1-5; TRBD1 aligns across 9 bases. V lost 6 bases, J lost 10 bases, and 10 bases stayed unmatched. The CDR3 spans 14 residues. This CDR3 reads CASRGQGEGSPQHF. The CDR3 DNA reads as TGTGCCAGCAGGGGACAGGGAGAAGGTTCACCCCAGCATTTT.

This sequence joins TRBV7-9 and TRBJ2-4; 8 bases line up with TRBD2. Germline V gene lookup returns CDR1 SEHNR and CDR2 FQNEAQ (reference sequence). The CDR3 sequence is 14 residues long. J lost 7 bases, V lost 5 bases, and 7 bases had no gene match. The CDR3 spells CASSPVAGTNIQYF. CDR3 in DNA: TGTGCCAGCAGCCCCGTAGCGGGAACGAACATTCAGTACTTC.

The rearrangement joins TRBV9 to TRBJ2-1, with D possibly matching TRBD1 (6 bases). V dropped 3 bases and J dropped 3 bases, with 16 bases sitting between them. Germline V CDR1 and CDR2: SGDLS, YYNGEE. The CDR3 runs to 16 residues. The CDR3 DNA sequence: TGTGCCAGCAGCGCAACAGGGAATTCGGTCTACAATGAGCAGTTCTTC. This translates into CASSATGNSVYNEQFF.

The CDR3 DNA reads as TGTGCCACCAGGGGATTCGACAGGGGGAGTGAGCAGTTCTTC. This encodes CATRGFDRGSEQFF. This chain joins TRBV24-1 and TRBJ2-1, with 9 nucleotides matching TRBD1. V was pared by 7 bases and J by 9 bases, with 9 bases of the junction left unmatched. CDR1 and CDR2 (germline): KGHDR, SFDVKD. The CDR3 sequence is 14 residues long.

The chain links TRBV20-1 to TRBJ1-3; possible D gene TRBD1, 6 bases. Trimming removed 0 bases from V and 0 bases from J, with 9 bases in between. Germline V gene data show CDR1 as DFQATT and CDR2 as SNEGSKA (reference sequence). The CDR3 totals 15 residues. In nucleotides, the CDR3 is TGCAGTGCTAGAGATATGACAGGCTCTGGAAACACCATATATTTT. Protein sequence: CSARDMTGSGNTIYF.

V gene TRBV28 combines with J gene TRBJ1-2, with TRBD1 matching over 7 bases. Germline V gene lookup returns CDR1 MDHEN and CDR2 SYDVKM. The CDR3 contains 14 residues. J lost 2 bases, V lost 3 bases, and 3 bases had no gene match. CDR3 protein: CASSLGQMNYGYTF. The CDR3 nucleotides read TGTGCCAGCAGTTTGGGACAGATGAACTATGGCTACACCTTC.